This T cell receptor (beta chain) was documented in a study of T cell therapy after organ transplantation. The V gene's germline CDR1 is SEHNR and CDR2 FQNEAQ (reference sequence). Unmatched junction bases numbered 5, after V lost 1 base and J lost 0 bases. CDR3 size: 17 residues. The table came from immunoSEQ multiplex PCR; TCRdb's copy has only in-frame clones and leaves some out. The repertoire has about 48,000 clones, 85% to 95% of them found once; the top ten carry about 2.9%. For this clone: Its matching antigen is unknown.

Regarding the study as a whole: Nonresponders had marked pretherapy clonal expansions and little post-therapy change.

This material consisted of CD8+ T cells from blood, taken before autologous CMV-specific T cell therapy. The chain combines TRBV7-9 with TRBJ2-4; 8 bases agree with TRBD1. This sequence originates from a human patient who had received a solid organ transplant and had CMV disease. CDR3 protein: CASSLGTGGIAKNIQYF. CDR3 coding DNA: TGTGCCAGCAGCTTAGGTACAGGGGGGATAGCCAAAAACATTCAGTACTTC.